This T cell receptor beta chain was identified during a study of blood T cell repertoires in COVID-19. Looking at the study overall: T cells, B-cell-depleted T cells, or PBMCs supplied cDNA or gDNA.

Sequenced by immunoSEQ multiplex PCR; TCRdb stores in-frame clones only, minus some. Of under 300,000 clones in the sample, 75% to 85% are singletons; the top ten hold more than 5%. CDR1 and CDR2 from the germline V gene are SGHRS and YFSETQ. The CDR3 consists of 16 residues. Unmatched junction bases numbered 12, after V lost 3 bases and J lost 7 bases. The specimen sequenced was peripheral blood. The sequence derives from a human donor in a cohort sampled during active COVID-19. The rearrangement uses TRBV5-1 and TRBJ2-4, with 8 nucleotides matching TRBD1. Here the CDR3 reads CASSYNSDRVGNIQYF. CDR3 nucleotide sequence: TGCGCCAGCAGCTATAATTCGGACAGGGTAGGGAACATTCAGTACTTC. The whole variable domain, remainder taken from reference TRBV5-1 and TRBJ2-4, is KAGVTQTPRYLIKTRGQQVTLSCSPISGHRSVSWYQQTPGQGLQFLFEYFSETQRNKGNFPGRFSGRQFSNSRSEMNVSTLELGDSALYLCASSYNSDRVGNIQYFGAGTRLSVL.